These T cell receptor beta chains were read from a single sample in a study of T cells in Graves' hyperthyroidism and ophthalmopathy. Each CDR3 protein gets one entry after TCRdb re-called the multiplex PCR reads with MiXCR. The sample lists around 300,000 distinct CDR3 sequences; about 20% were seen once. The sample was blood. The source is a man in his thirties or forties with Graves' ophthalmopathy. Both conserved end residues are part of each CDR3. The D gene is left open where the match is weak. The size of a clone is reported for some rows only, either as once, few or many, or as a class for expanded clones.

16,TRBJ2-3,-,TRBD2,TRBV7-6,CASSSRGGRGTDTQYF,TGTGCCAGCAGCTCGCGGGGCGGGAGGGGCACAGATACGCAGTATTTT
13,TRBJ1-5,-,TRBD1,TRBV29-1,CSVGAGGRQPQHF,TGCAGCGTGGGGGCAGGGGGGCGCCAGCCCCAGCATTTT
16,TRBJ1-6,few,TRBD1,TRBV5-1,CASSLAGGTGYSPLHF,TGCGCCAGCAGCTTGGCCGGAGGGACAGGGTATTCACCCCTCCACTTT
14,TRBJ1-2,many,TRBD1,TRBV6-1,CASSGRTGSYGYTF,TGTGCCAGCAGTGGACGGACAGGGAGCTATGGCTACACCTTC
16,TRBJ2-5,-,TRBD2,TRBV27,CASSLLSSGGVETQYF,TGTGCCAGCAGTTTATTATCTAGCGGGGGCGTAGAGACCCAGTACTTC
14,TRBJ2-1,few,-,TRBV7-3,CASSLTWGANEQFF,TGTGCCAGCAGCTTAACGTGGGGAGCTAATGAGCAGTTCTTC
15,TRBJ1-2,few,TRBD1,TRBV6-1,CASKAQGGDNYGYTF,TGTGCCAGCAAGGCGCAGGGGGGAGATAACTATGGCTACACCTTC
14,TRBJ2-3,many,TRBD2,TRBV7-9,CASSFLAGVDTQYF,TGTGCCAGCAGCTTTCTAGCGGGAGTTGACACGCAGTATTTT
10,TRBJ1-2,-,-,TRBV12-3/TRBV12-4,CASPGYGYTF,TGTGCCAGCCCCGGGTATGGCTACACCTTC
14,TRBJ1-2,-,TRBD1,TRBV27,CASRRDRANYGYTF,TGTGCCAGCAGGAGGGACAGAGCTAACTATGGCTACACCTTC
14,TRBJ2-7,many,TRBD2,TRBV27,CASSLRREMPEQYF,TGTGCCAGCAGTTTAAGGCGGGAGATGCCCGAGCAGTACTTC
14,TRBJ2-3,-,-,TRBV7-6,CASSSNSYTDTQYF,TGTGCCAGCAGCTCAAACTCTTACACAGATACGCAGTATTTT
14,TRBJ2-3,once,TRBD2,TRBV9,CASSALSEAGTQYF,TGTGCCAGCAGCGCCCTATCAGAAGCGGGAACGCAGTATTTT
15,TRBJ1-1,-,TRBD1,TRBV20-1,CSARTHRGGSTEAFF,TGCAGTGCTAGGACGCACAGGGGTGGGAGCACTGAAGCTTTCTTT
12,TRBJ2-7,-,-,TRBV12-3/TRBV12-4,CASSPTNYEQYF,TGTGCCAGCAGCCCTACCAATTACGAGCAGTACTTC
15,TRBJ2-7,few,-,TRBV5-1,CASSLTQGTAYEQYF,TGCGCCAGCAGCTTAACCCAGGGGACTGCCTACGAGCAGTACTTC
12,TRBJ1-2,many,-,TRBV30,CAWRLAGSGYTF,TGTGCCTGGAGGCTGGCAGGGAGTGGCTACACCTTC
18,TRBJ2-3,-,TRBD2,TRBV11-2,CASSFDPGLAVLTDTQYF,TGTGCCAGCAGCTTCGACCCGGGACTAGCGGTGCTCACAGATACGCAGTATTTT
16,TRBJ2-2,few,-,TRBV7-3,CASSPGGRSNTGELFF,TGTGCCAGCAGTCCTGGGGGGAGGTCGAACACCGGGGAGCTGTTTTTT
13,TRBJ2-7,many,-,TRBV18,CASQPGQSYEQYF,TGTGCCAGCCAACCGGGACAATCCTACGAGCAGTACTTC
16,TRBJ2-7,-,TRBD2,TRBV5-5,CASSLAGTRYSYEQYF,TGTGCCAGCAGCTTGGCCGGGACTAGATACTCCTACGAGCAGTACTTC
14,TRBJ1-2,few,-,TRBV28,CASSPGARVDGYTF,TGTGCCAGCAGTCCGGGGGCCAGGGTGGATGGCTACACCTTC
15,TRBJ2-7,few,TRBD2,TRBV10-3,CAISSSGTRSYEQYF,TGTGCCATCAGTAGTAGCGGGACCCGCTCCTACGAGCAGTACTTC
17,TRBJ1-2,-,-,TRBV7-2,CASSLEAGAGIIYGYTF,TGTGCCAGCAGCTTAGAGGCTGGGGCAGGTATCATCTATGGCTACACCTTC
14,TRBJ1-4,-,TRBD1,TRBV2,CASRTGQTNEKLFF,TGTGCCAGCCGGACAGGCCAAACTAATGAAAAACTGTTTTTT
13,TRBJ1-2,many,-,TRBV20-1,CSARFGTRNGYTF,TGCAGTGCTAGATTCGGGACGAGGAATGGCTACACCTTC
12,TRBJ2-5,many,-,TRBV20-1,CSAGQYQETQYF,TGCAGTGCCGGACAGTACCAAGAGACCCAGTACTTC
15,TRBJ1-5,few,-,TRBV28,CASSFPGPQSQPQHF,TGTGCCAGCAGTTTTCCGGGGCCGCAAAGTCAGCCCCAGCATTTT
15,TRBJ2-2,-,TRBD2,TRBV30,CAWSRLAANTGELFF,TGTGCCTGGAGCAGACTAGCCGCGAACACCGGGGAGCTGTTTTTT
12,TRBJ2-7,-,TRBD1,TRBV14,CASSHTGGEQYF,TGTGCCAGCAGCCATACAGGGGGCGAGCAGTACTTC
13,TRBJ2-1,-,-,TRBV7-7,CASSLGIYNEQFF,TGTGCTAGCAGCTTAGGCATATACAATGAGCAGTTCTTC
14,TRBJ2-1,many,-,TRBV7-6,CASSSSGPYNEQFF,TGTGCCAGCAGCTCCTCGGGACCTTACAATGAGCAGTTCTTC
15,TRBJ2-3,few,TRBD2,TRBV19,CASSPTSGSGNTQYF,TGTGCCAGTAGTCCGACTAGCGGGAGTGGAAATACGCAGTATTTT
13,TRBJ1-1,many,-,TRBV6-6,CASSYLGNTEAFF,TGTGCCAGCAGTTACCTGGGGAACACTGAAGCTTTCTTT
14,TRBJ1-2,-,-,TRBV6-1,CASYPVGRQHGYTF,TGTGCCAGCTACCCGGTCGGCAGGCAGCATGGCTACACCTTC
15,TRBJ1-4,many,-,TRBV28,CASSPGPIWGEKLFF,TGTGCCAGCAGTCCGGGGCCTATCTGGGGTGAAAAACTGTTTTTT
15,TRBJ1-4,few,TRBD1,TRBV6-2/TRBV6-3,CASSNPQGAHEKLFF,TGTGCCAGCAGCAACCCACAGGGGGCGCACGAAAAACTGTTTTTT
13,TRBJ1-1,few,-,TRBV28,CASRQEGRAEAFF,TGTGCCAGCAGGCAGGAGGGGAGGGCTGAAGCTTTCTTT
16,TRBJ1-1,-,TRBD1,TRBV27,CASSYLNTGGNTEAFF,TGTGCCAGCAGTTACCTCAATACAGGGGGCAACACTGAAGCTTTCTTT
12,TRBJ1-1,many,-,TRBV11-2,CASSLVQARAFF,TGTGCCAGCAGCTTAGTACAGGCTCGGGCTTTCTTT
17,TRBJ2-2,-,TRBD2,TRBV7-2,CASSPPGLAGGSGELFF,TGTGCCAGCAGCCCACCGGGACTAGCGGGAGGATCCGGGGAGCTGTTTTTT
14,TRBJ1-3,many,-,TRBV5-8,CASSSRGPGNTIYF,TGTGCCAGCAGCTCCCGGGGGCCGGGAAACACCATATATTTT